This T cell receptor beta chain was captured in a study of vaccination and CD4 T cells after COVID-19. Turning to the study itself: Convalescent individuals exhibited SARS-CoV-2 positivity on nasal swab PCR, with eight to ten mild and one severe presentation.

Germline CDR1 reads DFQATT; CDR2 reads SNEGSKA (reference sequence). CDR3 length equals 14 residues. V was trimmed by 3 bases and J by 0 bases, leaving 11 bases between them. Regarding the study as a whole: The study found that a median about 88% of reactive clones in convalescent patients appeared only post-vaccination.

As for treatment: 10-day PBMC culture with coronavirus spike peptide pools or control peptides (ViraFEST assay). A few million PBMCs per well were cultured with roughly 10 IU/ml IL-2 and 8.5 to 10 ug/ml peptide pools. This clonotype came up once. Its antigen is not identified. Cultured CD4+ T cell DNA was sequenced using the Oncomine TCR Beta short-read assay. TCRdb fed the PCR reads into MiXCR, producing one record per CDR3 protein. The sample holds some 16,000 distinct CDR3 sequences; about 52% are singletons and the top ten take more than 3%. This chain connects TRBV20-1 to TRBJ1-1; D gene uncertain. Specimen: CD4+ T cells from blood, cultured in vitro, collected before SARS-CoV-2 vaccination. This clonotype originated in a human donor who had recovered from COVID-19. CDR3 region: CSARVSLLNTEAFF. The CDR3 nucleotides read TGCAGTGCTAGGGTCTCTCTATTGAACACTGAAGCTTTCTTT.